These 14 T cell receptor beta chains were sequenced from one sample in a study of early T cells in non-severe SARS-CoV-2 infection. TCRdb re-called the 5' RACE reads with MiXCR, one entry per CDR3 protein. The sample contains 97,000 or so distinct CDR3 sequences, approximately 11% of which appear only once. This specimen was whole blood, taken at baseline. These receptors all stem from an adult who was a healthcare worker with PCR-confirmed SARS-CoV-2 infection or an uninfected control (not recorded which).

This clonotype was counted ten times or more. The chain uses TRBV5-6 and TRBJ1-1; 7 bases align to TRBD1. The CDR3 sequence is 13 residues long. Germline V CDR1 and CDR2: SGHDT, YYEEEE. Germline trimming cut 6 bases from V and 11 bases from J; bases unmatched to any gene: 13. CDR3 in amino acids: CASTSTTGPRAFF. As DNA, the CDR3 is TGTGCCAGCACCTCCACGACAGGGCCTCGGGCTTTCTTT.

This clonotype occurred many times. The V gene is TRBV6-2 or TRBV6-3, the J gene TRBJ1-5; 8 positions agree with TRBD1. From germline, CDR1 is MNHEY and CDR2 SVGEGT. V lost 2 bases, J lost 9 bases, and 9 bases stayed unmatched. The CDR3 is 15 amino acids. CDR3 nucleotide sequence: TGTGCCAGCAGTTACGATGGACAGGGCCCAAGGCCCCAGCATTTT. Protein product: CASSYDGQGPRPQHF.

The chain uses TRBV12-3 or TRBV12-4 and TRBJ2-4; 10 bases map to TRBD2. The CDR3 runs 15 residues. V gave up 5 bases and J gave up 9 bases; unmatched junction bases: 10. CDR3 region: CASSPLAGEARIQYF. CDR3 nucleotide sequence: TGTGCCAGCAGTCCTCTAGCGGGAGAGGCTCGCATTCAGTACTTC.

This chain joins TRBV19 and TRBJ2-1; possibly TRBD2 for D (6 bases). The length of the CDR3 is 14 residues. Looked up from germline, CDR1 is LNHDA and CDR2 is SQIVND (reference sequence). V was trimmed by 5 bases and J by 16 bases, leaving 24 bases between them. CDR3 in amino acids: CASSPHAEEGLCFF. The CDR3 DNA is TGTGCCAGTAGTCCCCACGCGGAGGAGGGACTGTGTTTCTTC. The whole variable domain, filled in from reference TRBV19 and TRBJ2-1, reads DGGITQSPKYLFRKEGQNVTLSCEQNLNHDAMYWYRQDPGQGLRLIYYSQIVNDFQKGDIAEGYSVSREKKESFPLTVTSAQKNPTAFYLCASSPHAEEGLCFFGPGTRLTVL.

V and J are TRBV29-1 and TRBJ2-1, with D possibly TRBD2 on 6 matching bases. The V gene's germline CDR1 is SQVTM and CDR2 ANQGSEA. This CDR3 contains 11 residues. Trimming took off 4 bases at V and 10 bases at J, with 11 bases between the two ends. Here the CDR3 reads CSVGGDLEQFF. The CDR3 coding sequence is TGCAGCGTTGGCGGGGATCTAGAGCAGTTCTTC.

This clonotype was found a few times. The chain recombines TRBV6-1 with TRBJ2-1, with TRBD2 matching 15 bases. There are 18 residues in the CDR3. CDR1 is MNHNS and CDR2 is SASEGT in the germline V gene. V gave up 5 bases and J gave up 4 bases; unmatched junction bases: 9. CDR3 in amino acids: CASSPRTSGGAGYNEQFF. The CDR3 region has the DNA TGTGCCAGCAGTCCTAGGACTAGCGGGGGGGCAGGTTACAATGAGCAGTTCTTC.

The rearrangement joins TRBV2 to TRBJ1-1; D is ambiguous. CDR1 and CDR2 from the germline V gene are SNHLY and FYNNEI. V was pared by 6 bases and J by 1 base, with 6 bases between. The CDR3 extends over 12 amino acids. In DNA, the CDR3 is TGTGCCAGCAGACGGGAGAACACTGAAGCTTTCTTT. Encoded protein: CASRRENTEAFF.

CDR3 residues: CASGLSAAYEQYF. The DNA for the CDR3 is TGTGCTAGTGGTTTGAGCGCTGCCTACGAGCAGTACTTC. This chain joins TRBV12-5 and TRBJ2-7; no clear D gene. Trimming stripped 2 bases from V and 2 bases from J, with 7 bases between. The CDR3 has 13 residues. Germline-derived CDR1 and CDR2 are LGHNT and FRNRAP.

The genes are TRBV2 and TRBJ1-1; tentatively, D is TRBD1 (5 bases). Trimming removed 3 bases at V and 4 bases at J, with 15 bases between. The CDR3 is 15 residues long. Looked up from germline, CDR1 is SNHLY and CDR2 is FYNNEI. The CDR3 coding sequence is TGTGCCAGCAGTGATATGAAGACTAGGGGCACTGAAGCTTTCTTT. It specifies CASSDMKTRGTEAFF.

The rearrangement uses TRBV20-1 and TRBJ2-5; 9 nucleotides match TRBD2. This CDR3 has 16 amino acids. Germline V gene sequence: CDR1 DFQATT, CDR2 SNEGSKA (reference sequence). V was pared by 0 bases and J by 4 bases, with 9 bases of the junction left unmatched. The CDR3 DNA follows: TGCAGTGCTAGAGATTTAGCGGGAGTCACGGGAGAGACCCAGTACTTC. Translated, it gives CSARDLAGVTGETQYF.

This clonotype was counted at least ten times. This CDR3 reads CASSGGTARRLFF. The CDR3, as DNA: TGTGCCAGCAGCGGAGGGACCGCTAGAAGGCTGTTTTTT. The chain combines TRBV5-5 with TRBJ1-4, with TRBD1 as a possible D gene (5 bases). CDR3 length: 13 amino acids. The V gene's germline CDR1 is SGHKS and CDR2 YYEKEE (reference sequence). The V gene lost 4 bases and the J gene lost 14 bases, with 18 bases spanning the gap.

This sequence joins TRBV10-1 and TRBJ2-5; D is undetermined. Germline CDR1 and CDR2: WNHNN and SYGVQD (reference sequence). Trimming took off 4 bases at V and 1 base at J, with 10 bases between the two ends. There are 14 residues in the CDR3. The CDR3 region is CASSASRTQETQYF. In DNA, the CDR3 is TGCGCCAGCAGTGCTTCACGGACCCAAGAGACCCAGTACTTC.

The chain uses TRBV29-1 and TRBJ1-1; no clear D. Trimming took off 5 bases at V and 7 bases at J, with 8 bases between the two ends. The length of the CDR3 is 10 residues. Germline lookup yields CDR1 SQVTM and CDR2 ANQGSEA. CDR3 nucleotides: TGCAGCGTTAATACCAATGAAGCTTTCTTT. As protein: CSVNTNEAFF. Full variable domain (remainder filled in from reference TRBV29-1 and TRBJ1-1): SAVISQKPSRDICQRGTSLTIQCQVDSQVTMMFWYRQQPGQSLTLIATANQGSEATYESGFVIDKFPISRPNLTFSTLTVSNMSPEDSSIYLCSVNTNEAFFGQGTRLTVV.

This chain uses TRBV5-8 with TRBJ1-5; D is possibly TRBD1 (5 bases). Trimming shortened V by 4 bases and J by 6 bases, and 17 bases separated the two germline ends. Germline V gives CDR1 SGHTS, CDR2 YDEGEE. The CDR3 runs 15 residues. For the CDR3, the DNA is TGTGCCAGCAGCCCAGGTCGTGGGGGTATTCAGCCCCAGCATTTT. The encoded protein is CASSPGRGGIQPQHF.